This T cell receptor (beta chain) was found in a study of blood T cell repertoires in COVID-19. About the study: Both acute and convalescent COVID-19 samples were obtained from the United States, Italy and Spain. T cells, B-cell-depleted T cells, or PBMCs provided the cDNA or gDNA that served as material.

V gave up 2 bases and J gave up 1 base, with 9 bases separating them. The germline CDR1 and CDR2 sequences are ENHRY and SYGVKD. The CDR3 spans 15 residues. Original data processing: For nucleated cells, counts were estimated from reference gene primer amplification. Clones were read by immunoSEQ multiplex PCR, and TCRdb kept only the in-frame ones, dropping some. Clone size and the V and J calls come from that table; the DNA yielded D and trimming. The repertoire has under 250,000 clones, 83% of them found once; the top ten carry roughly 9.4%. This clone showed up just once. Sequencing used peripheral blood. This TCR was sampled from a man aged 40-49 years with active or convalescent COVID-19. This chain uses TRBV10-3 with TRBJ2-1; D perhaps matches TRBD2 (6 bases). The CDR3 here is CAISERLASYNEQFF. The CDR3 DNA reads TGTGCCATCAGTGAGAGGCTAGCGTCCTACAATGAGCAGTTCTTC.